This T cell receptor (beta chain) originates from a study of somatic mutations in cytotoxic T cells in rheumatoid arthritis. Study-wide points: An age-related increase in CD8+ clonality was seen in rheumatoid arthritis patients but not in healthy controls. Clonality of CD8+ T cells, which was compared between rheumatoid arthritis patients and age-matched healthy controls, did not differ significantly.

For this clone: Antigen specificity is unknown.

The repertoire was sequenced with immunoSEQ multiplex PCR; TCRdb's copy has only in-frame clones and lacks some. The sample yields 20,000 to 25,000 clones, 86% seen once. V lost 3 bases and J 5 bases, leaving 13 bases between the germline ends. This CDR3 comprises 14 residues. The germline CDR1 and CDR2 sequences are SNHLY and FYNNEI. By positive magnetic bead selection, CD4+ and CD8+ cells were isolated, and their purity was checked by flow cytometry. This receptor was taken from a woman aged 50 to 60 in good health. Material for sequencing was CD8+ T cells sorted from blood. The chain has TRBV2 and TRBJ2-5; D might be TRBD1 or TRBD2, each matching 5 bases. The CDR3 protein is CASSDRVPGETQYF. As DNA, the CDR3 is TGTGCCAGCAGTGACAGGGTCCCGGGGGAGACCCAGTACTTC.